This T cell receptor beta chain appears in the sequencing data of a study of T-cell memory formation after mild COVID-19. This clonotype was observed a handful of times. MiXCR was run by TCRdb on the 5' RACE reads, yielding one entry per CDR3 protein. This sample has hundreds of thousands of distinct CDR3 sequences, with roughly 21% found just once. Losses at the gene ends were 6 bases for V and 5 bases for J; bases not matched to a gene: 7. In germline, CDR1 is SQVTM, CDR2 ANQGSEA. The CDR3 loop spans 14 amino acids. The V call is TRBV29-1, the J call TRBJ1-1; 12 nucleotides align to TRBD1. Source material: PBMCs or a T cell subset sorted from them (not recorded which). The TCR sequence derives from an adult woman who had mild COVID-19 (a few samples of this study predate the infection). Cell type and time point are not known. The CDR3 loop is CSVRTGQGATEAFF. In DNA, the CDR3 is TGCAGCGTACGAACGGGACAGGGGGCTACTGAAGCTTTCTTT. Using reference TRBV29-1 and TRBJ1-1 for the parts outside the CDR3, the full variable domain is SAVISQKPSRDICQRGTSLTIQCQVDSQVTMMFWYRQQPGQSLTLIATANQGSEATYESGFVIDKFPISRPNLTFSTLTVSNMSPEDSSIYLCSVRTGQGATEAFFGQGTRLTVV.